Listed below are T cell receptor beta chains from one sample, sequenced in a study of glioma-infiltrating T cells. MiXCR, run by TCRdb on the multiplex PCR reads, gives a single entry per CDR3 protein. The sample has fewer than 500,000 distinct CDR3 sequences, 41% seen once; the top ten hold 12%. The specimen was glioma tissue, nonneoplastic brain tissue, or PBMCs (not recorded which). These receptors all stem from a human donor with low-grade glioma or glioblastoma, undergoing nonglioma brain surgery, or in good health (not recorded which). Each CDR3 is given with its conserved first and last residue. D genes are given only for firm matches. For some rows the clone size is stated as once, few or many, or as a class when expanded; others skip it.

clone_size: .
d_call: .
j_call: TRBJ2-2
v_call: TRBV27
cdr3_nt: TGTGCCAGCAGTTTTATAGGGTTCGGGAACACCGGGGAGATGTTTTTT
cdr3_aa: CASSFIGFGNTGEMFF

clone_size: .
d_call: .
j_call: TRBJ2-7
v_call: TRBV20-1
cdr3_nt: TGCAGTGCTAGATTAGGGGGAGGGGACTACGAGCAGTACTTC
cdr3_aa: CSARLGGGDYEQYF

clone_size: .
d_call: .
j_call: TRBJ1-1
v_call: TRBV19
cdr3_nt: TGTGCCAGTAGTATTCCGCTGGGGGGGAACACTGAAGCTTTCTTT
cdr3_aa: CASSIPLGGNTEAFF

clone_size: many
d_call: .
j_call: TRBJ1-1
v_call: TRBV7-2
cdr3_nt: TGTGCCAGCAGCGCCCAGATGAACACTGAAGCTTTCTTT
cdr3_aa: CASSAQMNTEAFF

clone_size: .
d_call: .
j_call: TRBJ1-1
v_call: TRBV4-3
cdr3_nt: TGCGCCAGCAGCCTGCCTAACAGGGAAATGAACACTGAAGCTTTCTTT
cdr3_aa: CASSLPNREMNTEAFF

clone_size: many
d_call: .
j_call: TRBJ2-1
v_call: TRBV27
cdr3_nt: TGTGCCAGCAGTCGTACAGGATTCAGCTCCTACAATGAGCAGTTCTTC
cdr3_aa: CASSRTGFSSYNEQFF

clone_size: .
d_call: TRBD1
j_call: TRBJ2-3
v_call: TRBV7-9
cdr3_nt: TGTGCCAGCAGCTTAAAGGGGGCGGAAGATACGCAGTATTTT
cdr3_aa: CASSLKGAEDTQYF

clone_size: .
d_call: .
j_call: TRBJ1-2
v_call: TRBV3-1
cdr3_nt: TGTGCCAGCAGCCAGCGGGGTTTGGGCGGCTACACCTTC
cdr3_aa: CASSQRGLGGYTF

clone_size: many
d_call: .
j_call: TRBJ2-1
v_call: TRBV7-2
cdr3_nt: TGTGCCAGCAGTTGGGACACGGACAATGAGCAGTTCTTC
cdr3_aa: CASSWDTDNEQFF

clone_size: .
d_call: .
j_call: TRBJ2-1
v_call: TRBV5-8
cdr3_nt: TGTGCCAGCAGCTTGGTAGGAAGGACCCGCCATGAGCAGTTCTTC
cdr3_aa: CASSLVGRTRHEQFF

clone_size: .
d_call: .
j_call: TRBJ1-3
v_call: TRBV7-2
cdr3_nt: TGTGCCAGCAGCCCTCGTAATGGGGGAAACACCATATATTTT
cdr3_aa: CASSPRNGGNTIYF

clone_size: many
d_call: .
j_call: TRBJ2-7
v_call: TRBV20-1
cdr3_nt: TGCAGTGCGGAAAGGGCGATCCTTTTATACGAGCAGTACTTC
cdr3_aa: CSAERAILLYEQYF

clone_size: .
d_call: TRBD2
j_call: TRBJ2-5
v_call: TRBV4-2
cdr3_nt: TGTGCCAGCAGCCAAGGAGGGACTAGCGGCCAAGAGACCCAGTACTTC
cdr3_aa: CASSQGGTSGQETQYF

clone_size: many
d_call: .
j_call: TRBJ2-5
v_call: TRBV15
cdr3_nt: TGTGCCACCTCCCTGCGGGGTCAAGAGACCCAGTACTTC
cdr3_aa: CATSLRGQETQYF

clone_size: .
d_call: TRBD2
j_call: TRBJ2-1
v_call: TRBV18
cdr3_nt: TGTGCCAGCCCGATGACTCACCCAGCGGGAGGACTGTCCTACAATGAGCAGTTCTTC
cdr3_aa: CASPMTHPAGGLSYNEQFF

clone_size: few
d_call: .
j_call: TRBJ1-1
v_call: TRBV4-2
cdr3_nt: TGTGCCAGCAGCCGAGAGTCCGTGAACACTGAAGCTTTCTTT
cdr3_aa: CASSRESVNTEAFF

clone_size: .
d_call: TRBD2
j_call: TRBJ2-7
v_call: TRBV6-2/TRBV6-3
cdr3_nt: TGTGCCAGCAGCCCCGGCCTGATTATACTAGCGGCTTCCTACGAGCAGTACTTC
cdr3_aa: CASSPGLIILAASYEQYF

clone_size: .
d_call: .
j_call: TRBJ1-1
v_call: TRBV29-1
cdr3_nt: TGCAGCGTTGAATCACACGTCAACACTGAAGCTTTCTTT
cdr3_aa: CSVESHVNTEAFF

clone_size: .
d_call: .
j_call: TRBJ2-7
v_call: TRBV5-6
cdr3_nt: TGTGCCAGCAGCGGTCTAGGGGGATCCTACGAGCAGTACTTC
cdr3_aa: CASSGLGGSYEQYF

clone_size: .
d_call: .
j_call: TRBJ2-3
v_call: TRBV24-1
cdr3_nt: TGTGCCACCCAGAGGGGAAAGGGCACAGATACGCAGTATTTT
cdr3_aa: CATQRGKGTDTQYF

clone_size: .
d_call: .
j_call: TRBJ1-1
v_call: TRBV5-4
cdr3_nt: TGTGCCAGCAGCTTAGGCAGGAGAACCTTGAACACTGAAGCTTTCTTT
cdr3_aa: CASSLGRRTLNTEAFF

clone_size: .
d_call: .
j_call: TRBJ1-1
v_call: TRBV7-9
cdr3_nt: TGTGCCAGCAGCCAAGGGGGACGAGCTGAAGCTTTCTTT
cdr3_aa: CASSQGGRAEAFF

clone_size: .
d_call: .
j_call: TRBJ1-1
v_call: TRBV12-3/TRBV12-4
cdr3_nt: TGTGCCAGCACCGACGACAGCTCTGAAGCTTTCTTT
cdr3_aa: CASTDDSSEAFF

clone_size: few
d_call: .
j_call: TRBJ1-5
v_call: TRBV29-1
cdr3_nt: TGCAGCGCCGGCGACCGGGGGCAGCCCCAGCATTTT
cdr3_aa: CSAGDRGQPQHF

clone_size: few
d_call: .
j_call: TRBJ1-3
v_call: TRBV28
cdr3_nt: TGTGCCAGCAGCCTACCCCTTACAGGGAATGGAAACACCATATATTTT
cdr3_aa: CASSLPLTGNGNTIYF

clone_size: .
d_call: .
j_call: TRBJ2-7
v_call: TRBV20-1
cdr3_nt: TGCAGTGCTCGCCACCCGGCGGGGCCTACCTACGAGCAGTACTTC
cdr3_aa: CSARHPAGPTYEQYF

clone_size: many
d_call: TRBD1
j_call: TRBJ2-3
v_call: TRBV6-1
cdr3_nt: TGTGCCAGCAGTGGTCAGGGGGCCACAGATACGCAGTATTTT
cdr3_aa: CASSGQGATDTQYF

clone_size: .
d_call: .
j_call: TRBJ2-5
v_call: TRBV20-1
cdr3_nt: TGCAGTGCTCCTTCGTCTCGGGCAGGGAGGGAGACCCAGTACTTC
cdr3_aa: CSAPSSRAGRETQYF

clone_size: many
d_call: .
j_call: TRBJ2-1
v_call: TRBV20-1
cdr3_nt: TGCAGTGCAGGGAGCTCCTACAATGAGCAGTTCTTC
cdr3_aa: CSAGSSYNEQFF

clone_size: many
d_call: TRBD2
j_call: TRBJ2-1
v_call: TRBV28
cdr3_nt: TGTGCCAGCAGTTTACCTAAGCGGGGTCCCCGAATCGATGAGCAGTTCTTC
cdr3_aa: CASSLPKRGPRIDEQFF